The clone carrying this T cell receptor beta chain was observed many times. What it recognizes is unknown. The V gene's germline CDR1 is DFQATT and CDR2 SNEGSKA (reference sequence). V was cut by 5 bases and J by 4 bases, with 9 bases left in between. This CDR3 has 12 amino acids. The data originate from a study of CD8 T cells in ankylosing spondylitis. Study-level points and caveats: Made up of eight highly homologous variants, a TCR beta motif appeared characteristic of ankylosing spondylitis blood. Disease-linked clones displayed a CD8+ phenotype and appeared relatively rarely in peripheral blood. Significant enrichment of disease-linked clones was reportedly seen in matched ankylosing spondylitis synovial fluid.

Libraries of TCR beta came from quantitative 5'-RACE with molecular barcodes. TCRdb reanalysed the 5' RACE reads using MiXCR and keeps one entry per CDR3 protein. The sample has 500,000 to 650,000 distinct CDR3 sequences, roughly 5.3% seen once. The clonotype originates from a male donor with ankylosing spondylitis. The material sequenced was blood, either unsorted or a sorted T cell fraction (not recorded which). This sequence joins TRBV20-1 and TRBJ1-5, with no clear D. The CDR3 protein is CSAFGLNQPQHF. The DNA of the CDR3 is TGCAGTGCTTTCGGACTGAATCAGCCCCAGCATTTT.